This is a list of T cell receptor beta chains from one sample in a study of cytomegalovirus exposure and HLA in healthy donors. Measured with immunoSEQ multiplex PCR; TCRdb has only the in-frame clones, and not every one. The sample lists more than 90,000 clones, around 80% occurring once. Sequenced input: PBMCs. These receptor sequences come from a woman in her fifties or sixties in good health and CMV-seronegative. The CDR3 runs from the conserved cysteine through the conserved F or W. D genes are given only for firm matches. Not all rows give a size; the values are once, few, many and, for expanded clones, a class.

CASSQVGRGLKDNEQFF	TGCGCCAGCAGCCAAGTCGGGAGGGGGTTAAAGGACAATGAGCAGTTCTTC	TRBV4-3	TRBJ2-1	TRBD2	.
CASKTSFLETQYF	TGTGCCAGCAAGACTAGCTTCTTGGAGACCCAGTACTTC	TRBV28	TRBJ2-5	TRBD2	.
CASSTAGTNEKLFF	TGCGCCAGCAGCACTGCGGGTACTAATGAAAAACTGTTTTTT	TRBV5-1	TRBJ1-4	.	once
CASSSQALYEQYF	TGTGCCAGCTCGTCACAGGCCCTCTACGAGCAGTACTTC	TRBV18	TRBJ2-7	.	few
CASSLRDRSNYGYTF	TGTGCCAGCAGCTTAAGGGACAGGTCTAACTATGGCTACACCTTC	TRBV7-2	TRBJ1-2	TRBD1	.
CASSSQGVNEQYF	TGCGCCAGCAGCTCGCAGGGGGTAAACGAGCAGTACTTC	TRBV5-1	TRBJ2-7	TRBD1	.
CASSRRQGAGNTIYF	TGTGCCAGCAGCCGCCGACAGGGAGCTGGAAACACCATATATTTT	TRBV5-8	TRBJ1-3	TRBD1	.
CASIAGTRYEQYF	TGTGCCAGCATAGCCGGGACACGCTACGAGCAGTACTTC	TRBV28	TRBJ2-7	.	few
CATNLGLVSEQYF	TGTGCCACCAACCTCGGACTAGTGAGCGAGCAGTACTTC	TRBV10-3	TRBJ2-7	TRBD2	once
CASSWTGDFDEQFF	TGTGCCAGCAGCTGGACAGGGGATTTCGATGAGCAGTTCTTC	TRBV7-9	TRBJ2-1	TRBD1	once
CASSLSLTDNQPQHF	TGTGCCAGCAGTTTATCGCTGACAGACAATCAGCCCCAGCATTTT	TRBV27	TRBJ1-5	.	.
CASRDRVGGIQPQHF	TGTGCCAGCAGGGACAGGGTGGGTGGGATTCAGCCCCAGCATTTT	TRBV2	TRBJ1-5	TRBD1	.
CASSEQGMNTEAFF	TGTGCCAGTAGTGAACAGGGCATGAACACTGAAGCTTTCTTT	TRBV19	TRBJ1-1	.	.
CASSWGAAALTNEQFF	TGCGCCAGCAGCTGGGGAGCAGCGGCCCTAACCAATGAGCAGTTCTTC	TRBV5-1	TRBJ2-1	.	once
CSATENYGYTF	TGCAGTGCAACAGAAAACTATGGCTACACCTTC	TRBV20-1	TRBJ1-2	.	.
CASSMGGWSGGQSSTDTQYF	TGTGCCAGTAGTATGGGTGGTTGGAGCGGGGGCCAGTCTAGCACAGATACGCAGTATTTT	TRBV19	TRBJ2-3	TRBD2	.
CASSFREKYGYTF	TGTGCCAGCAGTTTCCGGGAAAAGTATGGCTACACCTTC	TRBV6-5	TRBJ1-2	.	few
CASSNGPGSGRTQYF	TGTGCCAGCAGCAACGGCCCGGGGTCCGGCCGGACCCAGTACTTC	TRBV7-9	TRBJ2-5	.	once
CAWLSWGENEQFF	TGTGCCTGGCTATCCTGGGGGGAGAATGAGCAGTTCTTC	TRBV30	TRBJ2-1	.	.
CASSQTTSNEQYF	TGTGCCAGCAGCCAGACGACTTCAAACGAGCAGTACTTC	TRBV4-2	TRBJ2-7	.	once
CASSLGQPMNTEAFF	TGTGCCAGCAGCCTGGGACAGCCGATGAACACTGAAGCTTTCTTT	TRBV5-8	TRBJ1-1	TRBD1	.
CAWSTSGIYNEQFF	TGTGCCTGGAGTACTAGCGGGATCTACAATGAGCAGTTCTTC	TRBV30	TRBJ2-1	TRBD2	.
CASSLGGQGYYEQYF	TGTGCCAGCAGCTTAGGTGGACAGGGTTACTACGAGCAGTACTTC	TRBV7-6	TRBJ2-7	TRBD1	.
CASSVVSRAAPDTQYF	TGTGCCAGCAGCGTAGTATCCAGGGCGGCTCCAGATACGCAGTATTTT	TRBV9	TRBJ2-3	.	.
CASSQDLASGIDNEQFF	TGCGCCAGCAGCCAAGATCTGGCTAGCGGGATCGACAATGAGCAGTTCTTC	TRBV4-3	TRBJ2-1	TRBD2	.
CASRSTVNTEAFF	TGTGCCAGTAGATCTACAGTGAACACTGAAGCTTTCTTT	TRBV19	TRBJ1-1	.	few
CASSVSGRTPDTQYF	TGTGCCAGCAGCGTTAGCGGGAGGACCCCGGATACGCAGTATTTT	TRBV9	TRBJ2-3	TRBD2	.
CASSYRDYVAETQYF	TGTGCCAGCAGCTACCGGGACTACGTCGCGGAGACCCAGTACTTC	TRBV5-6	TRBJ2-5	TRBD2	.
CASSPGHIGQPQHF	TGTGCCAGCAGCCCCGGACATATTGGTCAGCCCCAGCATTTT	TRBV7-2	TRBJ1-5	.	.
CASSSPGVSYEQYF	TGTGCCAGCAGTTCTCCGGGAGTTTCCTACGAGCAGTACTTC	TRBV6-6	TRBJ2-7	.	.
CASSADRSNQPQHF	TGTGCCAGCAGCGCTGACAGGAGTAATCAGCCCCAGCATTTT	TRBV2	TRBJ1-5	.	.
CASSPGLALTDTQYF	TGTGCCAGCAGCCCCGGACTAGCGCTGACAGATACGCAGTATTTT	TRBV11-2	TRBJ2-3	TRBD2	.
CASSYPTGIDEQFF	TGTGCCAGCAGTTACCCGACAGGGATCGATGAGCAGTTCTTC	TRBV6-6	TRBJ2-1	TRBD1	few
CASEGSEAFF	TGTGCCAGCGAGGGTTCTGAAGCTTTCTTT	TRBV28	TRBJ1-1	.	.
CASSPVRTGGSYEQYF	TGTGCCAGCAGCCCCGTGAGAACAGGCGGATCCTACGAGCAGTACTTC	TRBV7-9	TRBJ2-7	.	.
CASSPLGRTGRLNTEAFF	TGCGCCAGCAGCCCCCTGGGGAGGACAGGGCGGCTAAACACTGAAGCTTTCTTT	TRBV4-3	TRBJ1-1	TRBD1	.
CASSLEGTIVYNEQFF	TGTGCCAGCAGCTTAGAGGGGACTATCGTTTACAATGAGCAGTTCTTC	TRBV7-2	TRBJ2-1	TRBD2	once
CASRGGGEQFF	TGTGCCAGCAGGGGAGGAGGAGAGCAGTTCTTC	TRBV7-6	TRBJ2-1	.	.
CASSPEGPYNEQFF	TGCGCCAGCAGTCCCGAGGGCCCCTACAATGAGCAGTTCTTC	TRBV5-1	TRBJ2-1	.	.
CASSLAQTDTQYF	TGTGCCAGCAGCTTGGCACAGACAGATACGCAGTATTTT	TRBV5-5	TRBJ2-3	.	.
CASSPSGQSSYEQYF	TGTGCCAGCTCACCTTCGGGACAAAGCTCCTACGAGCAGTACTTC	TRBV18	TRBJ2-7	.	once
CASSQGRGQPQHF	TGCGCCAGCAGCCAAGGACGGGGTCAGCCCCAGCATTTT	TRBV4-1	TRBJ1-5	.	.
CASSYSAGAADTQYF	TGTGCCAGCAGTTACTCGGCGGGGGCGGCAGATACGCAGTATTTT	TRBV6-5	TRBJ2-3	.	few
CASSLELAGFPSSFYEQYF	TGTGCCAGCAGCTTAGAACTAGCGGGGTTCCCCTCCTCCTTCTACGAGCAGTACTTC	TRBV7-2	TRBJ2-7	TRBD2	.
CASSVTSGGNEQFF	TGTGCCAGCAGCGTAACTAGCGGGGGGAATGAGCAGTTCTTC	TRBV9	TRBJ2-1	TRBD2	.
CASSVLGQDGEQYF	TGTGCCAGCAGCGTCCTCGGACAGGACGGCGAGCAGTACTTC	TRBV9	TRBJ2-7	TRBD1	.
CASRVGRSTGELFF	TGTGCCAGCAGGGTCGGTAGGAGCACCGGGGAGCTGTTTTTT	TRBV6-5	TRBJ2-2	.	.
CASSFKTSGSYEQYF	TGTGCCAGCAGCTTTAAAACTAGCGGGAGTTACGAGCAGTACTTC	TRBV7-8	TRBJ2-7	TRBD2	.
CASSSKSAGGQGYTF	TGTGCCAGCAGCTCGAAAAGCGCTGGGGGCCAGGGCTACACCTTC	TRBV5-6	TRBJ1-2	.	.
CASSTGTPYEQYF	TGTGCCAGTAGTACCGGGACACCCTACGAGCAGTACTTC	TRBV19	TRBJ2-7	.	.
CASSESSGGLEAFF	TGTGCCAGCAGTGAATCATCCGGGGGTCTTGAAGCTTTCTTT	TRBV2	TRBJ1-1	.	.